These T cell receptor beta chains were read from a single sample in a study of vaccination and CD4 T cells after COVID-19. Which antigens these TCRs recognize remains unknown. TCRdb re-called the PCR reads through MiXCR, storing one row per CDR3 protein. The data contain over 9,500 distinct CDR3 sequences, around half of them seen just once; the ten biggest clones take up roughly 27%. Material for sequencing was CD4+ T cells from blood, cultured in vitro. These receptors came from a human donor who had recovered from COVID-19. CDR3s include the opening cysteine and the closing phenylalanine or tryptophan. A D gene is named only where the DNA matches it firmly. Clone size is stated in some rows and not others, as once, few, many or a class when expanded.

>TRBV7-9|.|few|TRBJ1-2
CASSSRRAGGYTF
TGTGCCAGCAGCTCCCGCAGGGCAGGGGGCTACACCTTC
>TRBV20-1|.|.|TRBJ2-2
CSARTPNTGELFF
TGCAGTGCTAGGACACCGAACACCGGGGAGCTGTTTTTT
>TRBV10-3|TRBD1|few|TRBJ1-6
CAISEGVTGGYSPLHF
TGTGCCATCAGTGAGGGGGTGACAGGGGGCTACTCACCCCTCCACTTT
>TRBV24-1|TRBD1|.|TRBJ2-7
CATSDTLGQGDYEQYF
TGTGCCACCAGTGATACGTTAGGACAGGGTGACTACGAGCAGTACTTC
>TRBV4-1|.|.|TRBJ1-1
CASSQKGHLNTEAFF
TGCGCCAGCAGCCAAAAGGGACACTTGAACACTGAAGCTTTCTTT
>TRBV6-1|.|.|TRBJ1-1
CASSAPGLPNTEAFF
TGTGCCAGCAGTGCTCCGGGACTACCGAACACTGAAGCTTTCTTT
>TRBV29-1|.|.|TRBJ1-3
CSVDDSYSGNTIYF
TGCAGCGTTGACGACTCCTACTCTGGAAACACCATATATTTT
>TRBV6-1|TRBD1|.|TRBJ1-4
CASSNGAGGEKLFF
TGTGCCAGCAGCAACGGAGCAGGGGGTGAAAAACTGTTTTTT
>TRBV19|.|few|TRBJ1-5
CASSIQPNQPQHF
TGTGCCAGTAGTATACAGCCCAATCAGCCCCAGCATTTT
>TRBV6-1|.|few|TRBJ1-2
CASSETASYGYTF
TGTGCCAGCAGCGAGACAGCAAGCTATGGCTACACCTTC
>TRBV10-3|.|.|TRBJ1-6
CAISEVRTSSYNSPLHF
TGTGCCATCAGTGAGGTTAGAACTAGCTCCTATAATTCACCCCTCCACTTT
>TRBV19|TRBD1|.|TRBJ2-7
CASRRGLSSYEQYF
TGTGCCAGTAGGAGGGGGCTTAGCTCCTACGAGCAGTACTTC
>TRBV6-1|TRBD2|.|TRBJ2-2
CASERLAGTNTGELFF
TGTGCCAGCGAAAGGCTAGCGGGGACTAACACCGGGGAGCTGTTTTTT
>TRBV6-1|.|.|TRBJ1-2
CASSESAGSGYGYTF
TGTGCCAGCAGTGAATCGGCAGGGTCAGGCTATGGCTACACCTTC
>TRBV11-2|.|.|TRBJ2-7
CASSWAVGIEQYF
TGTGCCAGCAGCTGGGCTGTGGGTATCGAGCAGTACTTC
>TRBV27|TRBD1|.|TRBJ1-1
CASSQPLRTGKAAEAFF
TGTGCCAGCAGCCAACCCCTTAGGACAGGGAAAGCGGCTGAAGCTTTCTTT
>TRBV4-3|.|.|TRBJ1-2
CASSQEGAGGYTF
TGCGCCAGCAGCCAAGAGGGGGCGGGGGGCTACACCTTC
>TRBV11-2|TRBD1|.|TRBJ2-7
CASSAMGAGGDEQYF
TGTGCCAGCAGCGCTATGGGGGCAGGGGGCGACGAGCAGTACTTC
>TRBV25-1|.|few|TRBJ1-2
CASSEMATSYGYTF
TGTGCCAGCAGTGAAATGGCTACTTCCTATGGCTACACCTTC
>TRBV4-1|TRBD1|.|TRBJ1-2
CASSQPGQRYYGYTF
TGCGCCAGCAGCCAACCGGGACAGCGTTACTATGGCTACACCTTC
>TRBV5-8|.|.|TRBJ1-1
CASSPRVRAMNTEAFF
TGTGCCAGCAGCCCCAGGGTACGGGCCATGAACACTGAAGCTTTCTTT
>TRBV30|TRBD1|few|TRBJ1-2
CAWIWGRGYYGYTF
TGTGCCTGGATCTGGGGCAGGGGGTACTATGGCTACACCTTC
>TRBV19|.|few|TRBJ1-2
CASSNGRGYGYTF
TGTGCCAGTAGTAACGGGAGGGGTTATGGCTACACCTTC
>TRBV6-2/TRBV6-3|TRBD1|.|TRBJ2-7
CASNRQGPYEQYF
TGTGCCAGCAACCGACAGGGGCCCTACGAGCAGTACTTC
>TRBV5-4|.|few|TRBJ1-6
CASSQGTNNSPLHF
TGTGCCAGCAGCCAAGGGACAAACAATTCACCCCTCCACTTT
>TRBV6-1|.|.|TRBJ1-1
CASTNPGHGAFF
TGTGCCAGCACCAACCCCGGACACGGAGCTTTCTTT
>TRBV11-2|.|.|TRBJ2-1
CASTLTIYNEQFF
TGTGCCAGCACCCTGACGATCTACAATGAGCAGTTCTTC
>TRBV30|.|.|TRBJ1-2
CAWSVGGLANYGYTF
TGTGCCTGGAGTGTAGGCGGATTAGCTAACTATGGCTACACCTTC
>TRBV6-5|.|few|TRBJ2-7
CASSYSGLSYEQYF
TGTGCCAGCAGTTACTCCGGACTATCCTACGAGCAGTACTTC
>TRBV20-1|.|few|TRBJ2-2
CSASRDINTGELFF
TGCAGTGCTAGCCGGGACATCAACACCGGGGAGCTGTTTTTT
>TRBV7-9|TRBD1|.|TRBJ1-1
CASSLDRGTGGAFF
TGTGCCAGCAGCTTAGACAGGGGGACGGGGGGAGCTTTCTTT
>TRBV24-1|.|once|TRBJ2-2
CATSDPRAAGELFF
TGTGCCACCAGTGACCCGCGGGCGGCCGGGGAGCTGTTTTTT
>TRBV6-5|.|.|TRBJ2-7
CASSSSQGGGYEQYF
TGTGCCAGCAGTTCCAGCCAGGGGGGCGGTTACGAGCAGTACTTC
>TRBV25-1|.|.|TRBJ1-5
CASSDRLNQPQHF
TGTGCCAGCAGTGACAGGCTAAATCAGCCCCAGCATTTT
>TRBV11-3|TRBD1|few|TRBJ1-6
CASSFEDRESSYNSPLHF
TGTGCCAGCAGCTTCGAGGACAGGGAGAGCTCCTATAATTCACCCCTCCACTTT
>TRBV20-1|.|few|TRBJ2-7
CSGTDSYEQYF
TGCAGTGGGACGGACTCCTACGAGCAGTACTTC